This T cell receptor (beta chain) stems from a study of glioma-infiltrating T cells. General observations from the study: Above-expected tissue-blood divergence occurred in all gliomas, most in low-grade ones. Tissue and blood shared very few CDR3 sequences.

The germline gives CDR1 SEHNR, CDR2 FQNEAQ (reference sequence). V was clipped by 4 bases and J by 7 bases, with 17 bases between them. The CDR3 consists of 15 residues. To note about this clonotype: Its antigen remains unidentified.

Amplification of TCR alpha and beta CDR3 regions from RNA used iRepertoire nested multiplex PCR. Input was about 85-400 ng of tissue mRNA or PBMC total RNA. One entry per CDR3 protein results from TCRdb running MiXCR on the multiplex PCR reads. Altogether around 140,000 distinct CDR3 sequences are present, more than 35% being singletons, with the ten largest covering about a fifth. The receptor comes from a human donor with low-grade glioma or glioblastoma, undergoing nonglioma brain surgery, or in good health (not recorded which). The rearrangement links TRBV7-9 to TRBJ2-1; D may match TRBD1 or TRBD2 (5 bases each). Sequencing input: glioma tissue, nonneoplastic brain tissue, or PBMCs (not recorded which). The CDR3: CASSSQGGWMNEQFF. In nucleotides, the CDR3 is TGTGCCAGCAGCTCCCAGGGCGGGTGGATGAATGAGCAGTTCTTC.